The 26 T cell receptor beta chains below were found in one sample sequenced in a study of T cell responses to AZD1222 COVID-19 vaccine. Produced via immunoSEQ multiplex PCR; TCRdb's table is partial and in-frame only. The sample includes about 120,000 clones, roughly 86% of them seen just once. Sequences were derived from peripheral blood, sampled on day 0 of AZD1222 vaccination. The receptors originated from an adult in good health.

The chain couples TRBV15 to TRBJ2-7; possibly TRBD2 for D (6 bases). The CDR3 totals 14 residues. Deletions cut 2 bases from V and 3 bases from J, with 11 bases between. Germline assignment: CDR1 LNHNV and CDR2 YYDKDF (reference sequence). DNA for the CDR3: TGTGCCACCAGCAGACGACTAGGGAACTACGAGCAGTACTTC. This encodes CATSRRLGNYEQYF. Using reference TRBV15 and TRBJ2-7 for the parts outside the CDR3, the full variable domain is DAMVIQNPRYQVTQFGKPVTLSCSQTLNHNVMYWYQQKSSQAPKLLFHYYDKDFNNEADTPDNFQSRRPNTSFCFLDIRSPGLGDTAMYLCATSRRLGNYEQYFGPGTRLTVT.

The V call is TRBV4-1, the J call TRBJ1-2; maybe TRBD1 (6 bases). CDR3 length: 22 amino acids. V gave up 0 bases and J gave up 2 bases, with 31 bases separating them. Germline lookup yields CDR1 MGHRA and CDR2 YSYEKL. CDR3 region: CASSQDHFLAWGTGTPNYGYTF. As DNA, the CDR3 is TGCGCCAGCAGCCAAGATCATTTTCTCGCGTGGGGAACCGGGACACCGAACTATGGCTACACCTTC.

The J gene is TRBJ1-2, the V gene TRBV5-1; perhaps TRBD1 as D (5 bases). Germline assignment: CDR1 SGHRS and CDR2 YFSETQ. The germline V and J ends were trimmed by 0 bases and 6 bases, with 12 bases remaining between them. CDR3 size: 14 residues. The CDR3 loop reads CASSLAGPWDGYTF. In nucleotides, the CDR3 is TGCGCCAGCAGCTTGGCGGGACCCTGGGATGGCTACACCTTC. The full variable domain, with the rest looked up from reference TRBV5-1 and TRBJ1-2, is KAGVTQTPRYLIKTRGQQVTLSCSPISGHRSVSWYQQTPGQGLQFLFEYFSETQRNKGNFPGRFSGRQFSNSRSEMNVSTLELGDSALYLCASSLAGPWDGYTFGSGTRLTVV.

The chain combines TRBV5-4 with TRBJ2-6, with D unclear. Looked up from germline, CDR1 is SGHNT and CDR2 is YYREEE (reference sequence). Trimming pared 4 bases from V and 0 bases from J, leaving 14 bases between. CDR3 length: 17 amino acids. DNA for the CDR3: TGTGCCAGCAGCGGGCCGGGCCTCCTCTCTGGGGCCAACGTCCTGACTTTC. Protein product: CASSGPGLLSGANVLTF. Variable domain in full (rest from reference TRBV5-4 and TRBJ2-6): ETGVTQSPTHLIKTRGQQVTLRCSSQSGHNTVSWYQQALGQGPQFIFQYYREEENGRGNFPPRFSGLQFPNYSSELNVNALELDDSALYLCASSGPGLLSGANVLTFGAGSRLTVL.

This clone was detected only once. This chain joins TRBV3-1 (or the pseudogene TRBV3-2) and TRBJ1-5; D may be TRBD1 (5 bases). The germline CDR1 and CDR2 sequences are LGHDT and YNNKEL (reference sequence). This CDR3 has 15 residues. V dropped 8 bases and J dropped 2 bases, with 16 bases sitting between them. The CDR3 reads CASGTLEGGNQPQHF. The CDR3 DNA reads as TGTGCCAGCGGGACTCTCGAAGGTGGCAATCAGCCCCAGCATTTT.

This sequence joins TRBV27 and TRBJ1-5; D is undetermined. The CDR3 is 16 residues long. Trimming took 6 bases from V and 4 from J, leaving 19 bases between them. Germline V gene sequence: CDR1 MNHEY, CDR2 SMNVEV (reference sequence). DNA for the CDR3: TGTGCCAGCAGCAACACTCTTGGTCCCCCGAATCAGCCCCAGCATTTT. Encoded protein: CASSNTLGPPNQPQHF.

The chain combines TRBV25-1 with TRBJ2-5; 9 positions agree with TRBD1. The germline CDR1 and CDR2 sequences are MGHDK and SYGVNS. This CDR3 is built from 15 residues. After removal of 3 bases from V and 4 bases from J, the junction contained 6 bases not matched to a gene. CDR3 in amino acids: CASSDVGTGTETQYF. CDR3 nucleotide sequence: TGTGCCAGCAGTGATGTCGGGACAGGGACAGAGACCCAGTACTTC.

The CDR3 spells CASRSGGSYNSPLHF. In DNA form, the CDR3 reads TGTGCCAGCAGGTCCGGAGGATCCTATAATTCACCCCTCCACTTT. This chain connects TRBV6-5 to TRBJ1-6; no reliable D call. The CDR3 totals 15 residues. V was shortened by 6 bases and J by 1 base, with 10 bases between the two germline ends. The germline V gene encodes CDR1 MNHEY and CDR2 SVGAGI.

CDR3 loop: CASSPAGQGSGGAFF. The CDR3, as DNA: TGTGCCAGCAGCCCGGCGGGACAGGGGAGCGGTGGAGCTTTCTTT. This chain connects TRBV5-6 to TRBJ1-1; 10 bases fit TRBD1. V lost 4 bases, J lost 10 bases, and 13 bases stayed unmatched. The germline V gene has CDR1 SGHDT and CDR2 YYEEEE. CDR3 length: 15 amino acids.

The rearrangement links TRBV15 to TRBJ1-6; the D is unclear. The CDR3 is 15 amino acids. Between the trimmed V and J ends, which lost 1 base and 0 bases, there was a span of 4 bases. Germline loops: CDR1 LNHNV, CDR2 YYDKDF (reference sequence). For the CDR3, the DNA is TGTGCCACCAGCAGAGGGAGCTCCTATAATTCACCCCTCCACTTT. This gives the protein CATSRGSSYNSPLHF.

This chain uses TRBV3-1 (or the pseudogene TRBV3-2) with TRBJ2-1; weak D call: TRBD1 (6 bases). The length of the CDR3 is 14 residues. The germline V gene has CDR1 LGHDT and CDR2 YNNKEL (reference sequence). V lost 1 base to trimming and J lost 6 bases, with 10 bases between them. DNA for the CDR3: TGTGCCAGCAGCCAAGGGTACAGGGTCAATGAGCAGTTCTTC. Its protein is CASSQGYRVNEQFF.

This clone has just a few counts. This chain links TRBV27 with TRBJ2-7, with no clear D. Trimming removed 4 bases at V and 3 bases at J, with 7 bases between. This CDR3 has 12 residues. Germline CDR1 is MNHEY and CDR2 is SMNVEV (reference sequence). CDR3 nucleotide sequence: TGTGCCAGCAGTTCCTCAGGCTACGAGCAGTACTTC. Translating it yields CASSSSGYEQYF.

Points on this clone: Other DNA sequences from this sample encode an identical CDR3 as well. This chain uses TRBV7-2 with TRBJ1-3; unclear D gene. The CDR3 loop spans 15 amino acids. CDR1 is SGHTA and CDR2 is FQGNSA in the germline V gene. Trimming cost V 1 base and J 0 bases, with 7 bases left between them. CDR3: CASSLGRSSGNTIYF. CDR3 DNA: TGTGCCAGCAGCTTAGGCCGGAGCTCTGGAAACACCATATATTTT.

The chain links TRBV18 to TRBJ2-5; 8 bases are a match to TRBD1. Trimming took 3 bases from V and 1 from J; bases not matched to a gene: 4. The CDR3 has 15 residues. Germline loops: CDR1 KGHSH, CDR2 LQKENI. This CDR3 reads CASSPDRVAQETQYF. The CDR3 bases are TGTGCCAGCTCACCGGACAGGGTGGCCCAAGAGACCCAGTACTTC.

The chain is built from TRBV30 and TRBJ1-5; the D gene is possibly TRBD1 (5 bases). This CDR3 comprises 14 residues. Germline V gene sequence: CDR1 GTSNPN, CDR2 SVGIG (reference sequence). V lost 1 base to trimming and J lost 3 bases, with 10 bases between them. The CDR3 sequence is CAWSDDRFNQPQHF. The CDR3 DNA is TGTGCCTGGAGTGACGACAGATTCAATCAGCCCCAGCATTTT. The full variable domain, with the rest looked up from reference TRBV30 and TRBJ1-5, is SQTIHQWPATLVQPVGSPLSLECTVEGTSNPNLYWYRQAAGRGLQLLFYSVGIGQISSEVPQNLSASRPQDRQFILSSKKLLLSDSGFYLCAWSDDRFNQPQHFGDGTRLSIL.

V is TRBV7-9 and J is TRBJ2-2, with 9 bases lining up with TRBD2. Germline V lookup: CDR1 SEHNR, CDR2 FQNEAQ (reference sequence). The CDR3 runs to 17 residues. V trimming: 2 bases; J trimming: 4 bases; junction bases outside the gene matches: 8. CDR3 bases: TGTGCCAGCAGCTTACCTCCCGCGGGGGGGGGCACCGGGGAGCTGTTTTTT. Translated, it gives CASSLPPAGGGTGELFF.

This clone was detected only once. CDR3 in amino acids: CASSSTGLNTEAFF. The CDR3 coding sequence is TGTGCCAGCAGTTCAACAGGGCTGAACACTGAAGCTTTCTTT. V and J are TRBV6-5 and TRBJ1-1, with a tentative D call TRBD1 (6 bases). With 4 bases removed from V and 0 bases from J, the gap between germline ends came to 9 bases. CDR1 and CDR2 (germline): MNHEY, SVGAGI. This CDR3 is built from 14 residues.

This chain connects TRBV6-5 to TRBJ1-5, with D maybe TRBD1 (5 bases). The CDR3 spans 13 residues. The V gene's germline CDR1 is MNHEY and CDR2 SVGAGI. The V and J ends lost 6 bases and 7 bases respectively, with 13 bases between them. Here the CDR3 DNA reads TGTGCCAGCAGCCTCCTACGGGGCCAGCCCCAGCATTTT. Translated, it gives CASSLLRGQPQHF.

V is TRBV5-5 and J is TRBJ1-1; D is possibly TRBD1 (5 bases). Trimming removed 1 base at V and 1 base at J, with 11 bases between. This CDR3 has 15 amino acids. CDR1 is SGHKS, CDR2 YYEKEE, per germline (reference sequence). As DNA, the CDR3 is TGTGCCAGCAGCTTGACGGTGGGGGGGAACACTGAAGCTTTCTTT. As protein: CASSLTVGGNTEAFF. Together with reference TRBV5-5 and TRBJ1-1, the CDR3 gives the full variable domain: DAGVTQSPTHLIKTRGQQVTLRCSPISGHKSVSWYQQVLGQGPQFIFQYYEKEERGRGNFPDRFSARQFPNYSSELNVNALLLGDSALYLCASSLTVGGNTEAFFGQGTRLTVV.

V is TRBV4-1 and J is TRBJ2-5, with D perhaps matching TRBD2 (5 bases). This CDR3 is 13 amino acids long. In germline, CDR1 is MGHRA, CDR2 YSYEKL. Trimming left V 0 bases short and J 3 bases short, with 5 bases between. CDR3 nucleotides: TGCGCCAGCAGCCAAGAGGAGGAAGAGACCCAGTACTTC. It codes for CASSQEEEETQYF.

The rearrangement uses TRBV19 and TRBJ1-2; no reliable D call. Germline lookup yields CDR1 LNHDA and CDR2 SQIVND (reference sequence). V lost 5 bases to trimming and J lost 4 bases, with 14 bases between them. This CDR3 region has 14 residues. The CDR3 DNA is TGTGCCAGTAGTCAGGACTCCAACCTCTATGGCTACACCTTC. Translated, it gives CASSQDSNLYGYTF.

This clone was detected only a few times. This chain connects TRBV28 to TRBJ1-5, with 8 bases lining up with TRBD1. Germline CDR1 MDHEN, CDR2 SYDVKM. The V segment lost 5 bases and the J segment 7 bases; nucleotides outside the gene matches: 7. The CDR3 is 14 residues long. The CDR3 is CASSTQDRVQPQHF. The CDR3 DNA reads TGTGCCAGCAGTACGCAGGACAGGGTCCAGCCCCAGCATTTT.

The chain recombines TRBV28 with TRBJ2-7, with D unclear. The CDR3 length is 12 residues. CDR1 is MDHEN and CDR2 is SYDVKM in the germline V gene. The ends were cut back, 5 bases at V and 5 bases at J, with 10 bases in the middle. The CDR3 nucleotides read TGTGCCAGCAGTACCCCGGTCCACGAGCAGTACTTC. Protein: CASSTPVHEQYF.

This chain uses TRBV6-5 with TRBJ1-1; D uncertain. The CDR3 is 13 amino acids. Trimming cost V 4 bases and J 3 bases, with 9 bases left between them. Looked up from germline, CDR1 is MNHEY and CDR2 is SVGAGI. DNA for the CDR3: TGTGCCAGCAGTTTGCGGGGAGACACTGAAGCTTTCTTT. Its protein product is CASSLRGDTEAFF.

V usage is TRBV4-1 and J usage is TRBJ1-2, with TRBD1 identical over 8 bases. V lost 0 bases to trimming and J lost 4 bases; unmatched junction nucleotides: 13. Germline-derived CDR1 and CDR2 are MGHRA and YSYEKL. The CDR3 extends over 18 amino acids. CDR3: CASSQEGGGRQGPYGYTF. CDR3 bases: TGCGCCAGCAGCCAAGAAGGGGGAGGGAGACAGGGGCCCTATGGCTACACCTTC.

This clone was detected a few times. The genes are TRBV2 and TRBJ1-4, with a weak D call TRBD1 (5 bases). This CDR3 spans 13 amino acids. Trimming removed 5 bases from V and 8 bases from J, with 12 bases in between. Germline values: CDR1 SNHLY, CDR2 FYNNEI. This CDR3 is CASSPGLGEKLFF. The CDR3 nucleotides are TGTGCCAGCAGTCCAGGGTTAGGCGAAAAACTGTTTTTT.